The 19 T cell receptor beta chains given below trace back to one sample, sequenced in a study of T cells in Graves' hyperthyroidism and ophthalmopathy. Template material for amplifying TCR beta CDR3 regions consisted of RNA transcripts. The TCR CDR3 was amplified in a first-round RT-PCR using the HTBI primer set. Using its own MiXCR run on the multiplex PCR reads, TCRdb lists one record per CDR3 protein. The sample yields hundreds of thousands of distinct CDR3 sequences, approximately 20% seen once. The material sequenced was blood. The receptor set was obtained from a woman aged 18-29 years with Graves' hyperthyroidism.

This clonotype was detected many times. This chain connects TRBV12-3 or TRBV12-4 to TRBJ1-2, with TRBD1 matching 7 bases. This CDR3 has 14 amino acids. The junction had 13 bases not matched to a gene; V was cut back by 7 bases and J by 8 bases. CDR3 loop: CASISLQGKEGYTF. For the CDR3, the DNA is TGTGCCAGCATATCATTACAGGGGAAAGAAGGCTACACCTTC.

This clonotype appeared many times. The gene calls are TRBV6-5 and TRBJ2-5; 7 bases line up with TRBD1. After removal of 2 bases from V and 3 bases from J, the junction contained 3 bases not matched to a gene. The germline gives CDR1 MNHEY, CDR2 SVGAGI. The CDR3 covers 14 residues. The CDR3 bases are TGTGCCAGCAGTTACCCCGGACAGGAAGAGACCCAGTACTTC. Translation: CASSYPGQEETQYF.

This clonotype was observed at least ten times. The chain recombines TRBV12-3 or TRBV12-4 with TRBJ1-2, with TRBD1 matching 9 bases. CDR3 length: 12 residues. The ends lost 10 bases at V and 7 bases at J; junction bases unmatched: 7. CDR3 region: CATSGTGFGYTF. CDR3 bases: TGTGCCACCTCCGGGACAGGGTTTGGCTACACCTTC.

This clonotype showed up many times. This sequence joins TRBV12-3 or TRBV12-4 and TRBJ2-7; D is possibly TRBD1 (6 bases). V lost 5 bases to trimming and J lost 6 bases, with 11 bases between them. CDR3 length: 12 residues. CDR3 DNA sequence: TGTGCCAGCAGTACAACAGGGTCCGAGCAGTACTTC. It encodes CASSTTGSEQYF.

This clonotype has more than one count but fewer than ten. V is TRBV10-3 and J is TRBJ1-5, with 7 bases fitting TRBD1. Per germline, CDR1 ENHRY and CDR2 SYGVKD. V dropped 4 bases and J dropped 4; count of bases not matched to a gene: 10. This CDR3 region has 16 residues. The CDR3 bases are TGTGCCATCAGTGGGGGGAACAGGGGCGTTAATCAGCCCCAGCATTTT. Its protein product is CAISGGNRGVNQPQHF.

In its sample, this clonotype was seen a few times. The CDR3 sequence: CASSLHGTAYEQYF. For the CDR3, the DNA is TGTGCCAGCAGTTTACACGGGACAGCCTACGAGCAGTACTTC. The chain carries TRBV12-3 or TRBV12-4 and TRBJ2-7, with 7 bases lining up with TRBD1. V trimming: 2 bases; J trimming: 2 bases; junction bases outside the gene matches: 3. This CDR3 has 14 amino acids.

This clonotype was observed many times. This chain joins TRBV6-1 and TRBJ1-1; D is perhaps TRBD1 (5 bases). V lost 5 bases and J lost 4, with 11 bases in between. CDR1 MNHNS and CDR2 SASEGT come from the germline V gene. The CDR3 runs 13 residues. The CDR3 nucleotides are TGTGCCAGCAGTCCTAGAGGGGCCACTGAAGCTTTCTTT. Translation: CASSPRGATEAFF.

This clonotype was found many times. The chain carries TRBV6-1 and TRBJ1-2; possibly TRBD1 for D (5 bases). Germline V gene data show CDR1 as MNHNS and CDR2 as SASEGT. The CDR3 has 16 amino acids. With 1 base removed from V and 1 base from J, the gap between germline ends came to 13 bases. The CDR3 here is CASSEGIRGNNYGYTF. CDR3 coding DNA: TGTGCCAGCAGTGAAGGGATCCGGGGGAATAACTATGGCTACACCTTC.

This clonotype was observed at least ten times. This rearrangement joins TRBV7-2 to TRBJ2-7; D is undetermined. Germline V lookup: CDR1 SGHTA, CDR2 FQGNSA. The CDR3 is 13 residues long. V dropped 2 bases and J dropped 6 bases, with 11 bases sitting between them. CDR3: CASSLSVSREQYF. In DNA form, the CDR3 reads TGTGCCAGCAGCTTATCAGTGTCTCGCGAGCAGTACTTC.

This clonotype has only a few counts. This chain joins TRBV20-1 and TRBJ2-1; D call uncertain. V lost 5 bases to trimming and J lost 3 bases, with 14 bases between them. This CDR3 region has 14 residues. Germline CDR1 DFQATT, CDR2 SNEGSKA (reference sequence). The CDR3 here is CSACRSWGYNEQFF. The CDR3, as DNA: TGCAGTGCTTGTCGTAGCTGGGGCTACAATGAGCAGTTCTTC.

This clonotype was counted at least ten times. This rearrangement joins TRBV5-1 to TRBJ1-5; TRBD1 matches 7 bases. This CDR3 region has 15 residues. Germline loops: CDR1 SGHRS, CDR2 YFSETQ. Trimming removed 0 bases from V and 7 bases from J; junction bases left unmatched: 7. The CDR3 bases are TGCGCCAGCAGCTTGGTAACAGGGGCCGGGCAGCCCCAGCATTTT. Amino acid sequence: CASSLVTGAGQPQHF.

This clonotype was seen at least ten times. This sequence joins TRBV28 and TRBJ1-3; D gene unclear. The V gene's germline CDR1 is MDHEN and CDR2 SYDVKM. The CDR3 is 15 amino acids. V was shortened by 4 bases and J by 6 bases, with 16 bases between the two germline ends. This CDR3 reads CASSSPGLGPNTIYF. CDR3 coding DNA: TGTGCCAGCAGTTCCCCCGGGTTGGGCCCAAACACCATATATTTT.

This clonotype was counted at least ten times. CDR3: CASSDRDKHNSPLHF. The DNA for the CDR3 is TGCGCCAGCAGCGACCGGGATAAACATAATTCACCCCTCCACTTT. V and J are TRBV5-1 and TRBJ1-6; D is uncertain. CDR1 SGHRS and CDR2 YFSETQ come from the germline V gene. V shed 4 bases and J shed 5 bases, with 13 bases lying between them. The CDR3 length is 15 residues.

There are many counts of this clonotype. This chain links TRBV30 with TRBJ1-1, with D tentatively TRBD1 (6 bases). The CDR3 contains 13 residues. Trimming shortened V by 4 bases and J by 10 bases, and 19 bases separated the two germline ends. Germline V CDR1 and CDR2: GTSNPN, SVGIG (reference sequence). This CDR3 is CAWIPGTPLVAFF. The CDR3 nucleotides are TGTGCCTGGATCCCCGGGACACCCCTAGTAGCTTTCTTT.

This clonotype was seen repeatedly, ten times or more. The rearrangement uses TRBV11-1 and TRBJ2-7, with TRBD2 as a possible D gene (7 bases). The germline gives CDR1 SGHAT, CDR2 FQDESV (reference sequence). This CDR3 is 13 amino acids long. V shed 5 bases and J shed 4 bases, with 12 bases lying between them. The CDR3 loop is CASSGGGRYEQYF. CDR3 sequence (DNA): TGTGCCAGCAGCGGCGGGGGCCGTTACGAGCAGTACTTC.

This clonotype was seen at least ten times. The chain combines TRBV7-9 with TRBJ1-2, with D unclear. In germline, CDR1 is SEHNR, CDR2 FQNEAQ (reference sequence). The length of the CDR3 is 13 residues. The ends were cut back, 5 bases at V and 7 bases at J, with 14 bases in the middle. Here the CDR3 DNA reads TGTGCCAGCAGCCCGTACCGGGCCCGTGGCTACACCTTC. Protein product: CASSPYRARGYTF. The variable domain in full, completed from reference TRBV7-9 and TRBJ1-2, reads DTGVSQNPRHKITKRGQNVTFRCDPISEHNRLYWYRQTLGQGPEFLTYFQNEAQLEKSRLLSDRFSAERPKGSFSTLEIQRTEQGDSAMYLCASSPYRARGYTFGSGTRLTVV.

The table lists this clonotype with many counts. The genes are TRBV6-1 and TRBJ2-7; the match to TRBD2 covers 12 bases. V dropped 7 bases and J dropped 7; count of bases not matched to a gene: 5. Per the germline V gene, CDR1 is MNHNS and CDR2 is SASEGT. CDR3 size: 13 residues. The CDR3 here is CASIGLAGIEQYF. In nucleotides, the CDR3 is TGTGCCAGCATTGGACTAGCGGGGATTGAGCAGTACTTC.

The chain is built from TRBV27 and TRBJ1-1; TRBD1 is a possible D gene (6 bases). V was cut by 2 bases and J by 6 bases, with 13 bases left in between. Germline CDR1 reads MNHEY; CDR2 reads SMNVEV (reference sequence). The CDR3 runs to 14 residues. CDR3 in DNA: TGTGCCAGCAGTTTAGAGGGGGGGGAGTCTGAAGCTTTCTTT. Its protein is CASSLEGGESEAFF.

This clonotype was counted at least ten times. The V and J genes are TRBV7-9 and TRBJ1-1; the D is unclear. CDR1 SEHNR and CDR2 FQNEAQ come from the germline V gene (reference sequence). The CDR3 contains 13 residues. The ends were cut back, 11 bases at V and 1 base at J, with 14 bases in the middle. The CDR3 region has the DNA TGTGCCGTGAATAGGGTCGGGAACACTGAAGCTTTCTTT. It is translated as CAVNRVGNTEAFF. Together with reference TRBV7-9 and TRBJ1-1, the CDR3 gives the full variable domain: DTGVSQNPRHKITKRGQNVTFRCDPISEHNRLYWYRQTLGQGPEFLTYFQNEAQLEKSRLLSDRFSAERPKGSFSTLEIQRTEQGDSAMYLCAVNRVGNTEAFFGQGTRLTVV.